Following are 3 T cell receptor beta chains from one sample sequenced in a study of monozygotic twins with inflammatory bowel disease. One entry per CDR3 protein, without DNA, is what TCRdb gives after re-calling the 5' RACE reads. The sample data list some 99,000 distinct CDR3 sequences. The sequencing input was blood. Receptors were obtained from a human donor with ulcerative colitis or Crohn's disease, or a healthy co-twin of an affected twin (not recorded which).

This rearrangement joins TRBV2 to TRBJ2-4; TCRdb calls TRBD1, which cannot be checked without DNA. The CDR3 runs 18 residues. Germline V gene data show CDR1 as SNHLY and CDR2 as FYNNEI. CDR3 residues: CASSETGPRSRAKNIQYF.

This rearrangement joins TRBV5-1 to TRBJ2-7; without DNA, the TCRdb call of TRBD1 cannot be checked. CDR1 and CDR2 from the germline V gene are SGHRS and YFSETQ. The CDR3 length is 15 residues. Here the CDR3 reads CASSPGTAEPYEQYF.

The chain links TRBV20-1 to TRBJ1-2; TCRdb calls TRBD1, which cannot be checked without DNA. Germline loops: CDR1 DFQATT, CDR2 SNEGSKA (reference sequence). The length of the CDR3 is 13 residues. CDR3: CSASDFDPDGYTF.